This T cell receptor (beta chain) derives from a study of blood T cell repertoires in COVID-19. About the study: Acute and convalescent COVID-19 samples came from the United States, Italy and Spain. Nucleic acid was either cDNA or gDNA, and it came from T cells, B-cell-depleted T cells, or PBMCs.

Original processing notes: The authors estimated nucleated cell counts from reference gene primer amplification. Sequenced by immunoSEQ multiplex PCR; TCRdb stores in-frame clones only, minus some. V and J calls plus clone size are reproduced from that table; the DNA served to infer D and trimming. The sample holds about 260,000 clones, 85% to 90% seen once. The V end was cut by 6 bases, the J end by 0 bases, with 12 bases between. CDR3 length: 15 amino acids. Looked up from germline, CDR1 is MNHEY and CDR2 is SVGAGI. This clone was seen more than once but under ten times. Sequencing used peripheral blood. V gene TRBV6-5 combines with J gene TRBJ1-5, with D perhaps matching TRBD1 (6 bases). This clonotype originated in a woman between 40 and 55 years old with acute or convalescent COVID-19. The CDR3: CASRKGGYSNQPQHF. Here the CDR3 DNA reads TGTGCCAGCAGGAAAGGGGGTTATAGCAATCAGCCCCAGCATTTT.